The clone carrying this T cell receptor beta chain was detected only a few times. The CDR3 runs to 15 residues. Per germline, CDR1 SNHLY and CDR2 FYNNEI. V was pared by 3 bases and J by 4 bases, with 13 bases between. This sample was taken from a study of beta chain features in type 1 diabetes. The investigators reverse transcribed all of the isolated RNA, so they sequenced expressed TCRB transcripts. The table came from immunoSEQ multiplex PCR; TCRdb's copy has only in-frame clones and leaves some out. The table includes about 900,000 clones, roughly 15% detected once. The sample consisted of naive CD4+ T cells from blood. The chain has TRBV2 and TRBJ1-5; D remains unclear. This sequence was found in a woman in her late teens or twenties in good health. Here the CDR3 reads CASSEREGYNQPQHF. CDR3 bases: TGTGCCAGCAGTGAGAGGGAAGGGTATAATCAGCCCCAGCATTTT.